What follows are 21 T cell receptor beta chains derived from one specimen sequenced in a study of radiotherapy plus CTLA-4 blockade in lung cancer. The assay was immunoSEQ multiplex PCR, and TCRdb's table has in-frame clones only and misses some. The data contain tens of thousands of clones, roughly three quarters of them singletons. Sample: peripheral blood, taken from a patient treated with radiotherapy plus ipilimumab. The receptors stem from a human donor with non-small cell lung cancer who had a complete response to radiotherapy plus ipilimumab.

This chain links TRBV10-3 with TRBJ1-2; D is uncertain. The CDR3 is 14 amino acids. Trimming took 0 bases from V and 4 from J, leaving 9 bases between them. Germline CDR1 ENHRY, CDR2 SYGVKD. CDR3 in DNA: TGTGCCATCAGTGAGTCGCGGGGTGGCTATGGCTACACCTTC. It specifies CAISESRGGYGYTF.

This sequence joins TRBV19 and TRBJ1-1, with TRBD1 as a possible D gene (6 bases). Germline values: CDR1 LNHDA, CDR2 SQIVND (reference sequence). The V and J ends lost 4 bases and 0 bases respectively, with 18 bases between them. CDR3 length: 17 amino acids. Here the CDR3 DNA reads TGTGCCAGTAGTAAGGGGGGGCGGACGGTCATGAACACTGAAGCTTTCTTT. Its protein product is CASSKGGRTVMNTEAFF.

This chain links TRBV6-1 with TRBJ2-2, with D hard to call. The ends were cut back, 2 bases at V and 2 bases at J, with 9 bases in the middle. The germline V gene encodes CDR1 MNHNS and CDR2 SASEGT. CDR3 length equals 15 residues. As DNA, the CDR3 is TGTGCCAGCAGTGAACAACGGGTCAACACCGGGGAGCTGTTTTTT. Protein product: CASSEQRVNTGELFF.

The chain employs TRBV19 and TRBJ1-5, with TRBD1 as a possible D gene (5 bases). CDR1 is LNHDA, CDR2 SQIVND, per germline (reference sequence). The CDR3 loop spans 14 amino acids. V lost 0 bases and J 9 bases, leaving 12 bases between the germline ends. In DNA form, the CDR3 reads TGTGCCAGTAGTATAGATGGGGCGGGGCGGCCCCAGCATTTT. Its translation is CASSIDGAGRPQHF.

This sequence joins TRBV2 and TRBJ1-1, with 9 bases identical to TRBD1. This CDR3 has 16 amino acids. Trimming cost V 4 bases and J 3 bases; bases outside gene matches: 9. The V gene's germline CDR1 is SNHLY and CDR2 FYNNEI. The DNA for the CDR3 is TGTGCCAGCAGTGGAGGAACAGGGGGCGTTTACACTGAAGCTTTCTTT. Translating it yields CASSGGTGGVYTEAFF.

The genes are TRBV7-2 and TRBJ1-2; 7 nucleotides agree with TRBD1. Germline V gene sequence: CDR1 SGHTA, CDR2 FQGNSA. The CDR3 is made up of 19 amino acids. V shed 1 base, J shed 0 bases, and the junction held 14 bases outside the gene matches. DNA for the CDR3: TGTGCCAGCAGCTTAGAGGGCGTCGGCAGGGGGTGGGCTAACTATGGCTACACCTTC. This gives the protein CASSLEGVGRGWANYGYTF.

V is TRBV29-1 and J is TRBJ1-6; TRBD1 agrees at 7 bases. The germline V gene encodes CDR1 SQVTM and CDR2 ANQGSEA. The CDR3 covers 14 residues. Trimming removed 4 bases from V and 5 bases from J; junction bases left unmatched: 5. CDR3: CSVAEGANNSPLHF. CDR3 bases: TGCAGCGTTGCGGAGGGGGCTAATAATTCACCCCTCCACTTT.

The chain couples TRBV18 to TRBJ1-5; no clear D gene. With 3 bases removed from V and 6 bases from J, the gap between germline ends came to 9 bases. The CDR3 runs 13 residues. Germline V lookup: CDR1 KGHSH, CDR2 LQKENI. The CDR3 spells CASSPEISQPQHF. CDR3 bases: TGTGCCAGCTCACCGGAGATATCTCAGCCCCAGCATTTT.

This chain joins TRBV5-4 and TRBJ2-5; possible D gene TRBD1, 7 bases. Germline assignment: CDR1 SGHNT and CDR2 YYREEE (reference sequence). Trimming took 6 bases from V and 5 from J, leaving 20 bases between them. The CDR3 runs 15 residues. CDR3 residues: CASNNRQGGEETQYF. The CDR3 coding sequence is TGTGCCAGCAATAATCGGCAGGGGGGCGAGGAGACCCAGTACTTC.

V and J are TRBV4-1 and TRBJ1-3; no clear D gene. Germline CDR1 reads MGHRA; CDR2 reads YSYEKL. CDR3 length equals 12 residues. V lost 1 base to trimming and J lost 4 bases, with 2 bases between them. In DNA, the CDR3 is TGCGCCAGCAGCCAAGCGGGAAACACCATATATTTT. It specifies CASSQAGNTIYF.

V and J are TRBV7-9 and TRBJ1-1; 10 bases agree with TRBD1. Germline-derived CDR1 and CDR2 are SEHNR and FQNEAQ (reference sequence). This CDR3 contains 15 residues. V lost 5 bases and J lost 1; bases outside the gene matches: 4. In DNA, the CDR3 is TGTGCCAGCAGCGAGACAGGGGGCGCGAACACTGAAGCTTTCTTT. Residues: CASSETGGANTEAFF. Combining the CDR3 with reference TRBV7-9 and TRBJ1-1 gives the whole variable domain DTGVSQNPRHKITKRGQNVTFRCDPISEHNRLYWYRQTLGQGPEFLTYFQNEAQLEKSRLLSDRFSAERPKGSFSTLEIQRTEQGDSAMYLCASSETGGANTEAFFGQGTRLTVV.

V and J are TRBV27 and TRBJ1-2; 8 bases align to TRBD1. The CDR3 is made up of 14 amino acids. The trim removed 5 bases at V and 8 bases at J, leaving 10 bases unmatched. Germline loops: CDR1 MNHEY, CDR2 SMNVEV (reference sequence). The chain's CDR3 is CASSPQDRVGGYTF. CDR3 sequence (DNA): TGTGCCAGCAGTCCCCAGGACAGGGTAGGAGGCTACACCTTC.

The gene calls are TRBV21-1 and TRBJ2-6; TRBD1 is the table's D call, not checked against the DNA. TRBV21-1 is recorded as a pseudogene. This CDR3 is 19 amino acids long. DNA for the CDR3: TGTGCCAGCAGCCGCGCGGGACAGTTCCATCCTCCTGGGGCCAACGTCCTGACTTTC. Encoded protein: CASSRAGQFHPPGANVLTF.

CDR3 in amino acids: CASEQGYTQYF. CDR3 nucleotides: TGTGCCAGCGAACAGGGATATACGCAGTATTTT. This chain links TRBV7-2 with TRBJ2-3; D is perhaps TRBD1 (6 bases). CDR1 and CDR2 (germline): SGHTA, FQGNSA. Trimming cost V 8 bases and J 7 bases, with 10 bases left between them. There are 11 residues in the CDR3.

This chain uses TRBV5-1 with TRBJ2-1, with TRBD1 matching 8 bases. CDR1 and CDR2 (germline): SGHRS, YFSETQ. Losses at the gene ends were 6 bases for V and 8 bases for J; bases not matched to a gene: 7. The CDR3 runs to 13 residues. This CDR3 is CASTITGGHEQFF. For the CDR3, the DNA is TGCGCCAGCACCATTACAGGGGGGCATGAGCAGTTCTTC.

The gene calls are TRBV18 and TRBJ2-5; TRBD1 is a possible D gene (6 bases). The germline gives CDR1 KGHSH, CDR2 LQKENI. V was cut by 3 bases and J by 5 bases, with 19 bases left in between. The CDR3 covers 16 residues. CDR3 in DNA: TGTGCCAGCTCACCCCTCGTGGGCAGGGGTGGTGAGACCCAGTACTTC. Its protein product is CASSPLVGRGGETQYF.

The rearrangement links TRBV29-1 to TRBJ1-1; the match to TRBD1 covers 9 bases. This CDR3 is 13 amino acids long. Trimming took 8 bases from V and 0 from J; bases not matched to a gene: 4. Per the germline V gene, CDR1 is SQVTM and CDR2 is ANQGSEA. The CDR3 is CSTRTGVNTEAFF. The CDR3 bases are TGCAGCACAAGGACAGGGGTGAACACTGAAGCTTTCTTT.

This chain links TRBV27 with TRBJ2-1, with 7 bases that match TRBD2. CDR3 length: 14 residues. CDR1 is MNHEY and CDR2 is SMNVEV in the germline V gene (reference sequence). The V segment lost 4 bases and the J segment 1 base; nucleotides outside the gene matches: 1. The CDR3 DNA sequence: TGTGCCAGCAGTTCTAGCGGATCCTACAATGAGCAGTTCTTC. It yields the protein CASSSSGSYNEQFF.

This rearrangement joins TRBV5-8 to TRBJ1-2; 7 bases line up with TRBD1. The CDR3 has 17 amino acids. Germline V lookup: CDR1 SGHTS, CDR2 YDEGEE. The V gene end was trimmed by 0 bases and the J gene end by 8 bases; junction bases not matched to a gene: 16. The CDR3 nucleotides are TGTGCCAGCAGCTTGGGGCAGGGACAGCTTCCCCTCGGAGGCTACACCTTC. Translated, it gives CASSLGQGQLPLGGYTF. The full variable domain, rest sourced from reference TRBV5-8 and TRBJ1-2, is EAGVTQSPTHLIKTRGQQATLRCSPISGHTSVYWYQQALGLGLQFLLWYDEGEERNRGNFPPRFSGRQFPNYSSELNVNALELEDSALYLCASSLGQGQLPLGGYTFGSGTRLTVV.

CDR3 DNA sequence: TGTGCCAGCTCACCACCCTCCGGACAGGTCTACACCTCTGGGGCCAACGTCCTGACTTTC. Its protein is CASSPPSGQVYTSGANVLTF. V gene TRBV18 combines with J gene TRBJ2-6; TRBD1 aligns across 7 bases. With 0 bases clipped from V and 0 bases from J, the junction kept 11 bases outside the gene matches. This CDR3 has 20 amino acids. CDR1 and CDR2 from the germline V gene are KGHSH and LQKENI.

This chain connects TRBV5-1 to TRBJ1-2, with 8 bases aligning to TRBD1. The CDR3 is 19 residues long. CDR1 SGHRS and CDR2 YFSETQ come from the germline V gene. V dropped 5 bases and J dropped 4; count of bases not matched to a gene: 22. The CDR3 spells CASSSAGIPQGGDGYGYTF. CDR3 nucleotide sequence: TGCGCCAGCAGTTCCGCTGGCATTCCACAGGGGGGTGACGGCTATGGCTACACCTTC.